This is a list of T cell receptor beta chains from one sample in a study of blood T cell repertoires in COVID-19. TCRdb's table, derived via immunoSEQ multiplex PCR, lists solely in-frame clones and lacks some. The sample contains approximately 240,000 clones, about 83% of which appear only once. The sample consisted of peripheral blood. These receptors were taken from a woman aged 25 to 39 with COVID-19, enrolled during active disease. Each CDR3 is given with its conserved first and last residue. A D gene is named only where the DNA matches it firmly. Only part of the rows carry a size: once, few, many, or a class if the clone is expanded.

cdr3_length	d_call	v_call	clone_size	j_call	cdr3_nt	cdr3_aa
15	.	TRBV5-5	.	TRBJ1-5	TGTGCCAGCAGCTTGGGGGCCATGGTCAATCAGCCCCAGCATTTT	CASSLGAMVNQPQHF
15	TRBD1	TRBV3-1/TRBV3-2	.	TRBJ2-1	TGTGCCAGCAGCCGGGGGACAGGGAGGTACCATGAGCAGTTCTTC	CASSRGTGRYHEQFF
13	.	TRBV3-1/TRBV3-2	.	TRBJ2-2	TGTGCCAGCAGGATCAGGGGATCCGGGGAGCTGTTTTTT	CASRIRGSGELFF
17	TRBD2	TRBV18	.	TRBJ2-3	TGTGCCAGCTCACCTACTAGCGGGGGGGCTAGCACAGATACGCAGTATTTT	CASSPTSGGASTDTQYF
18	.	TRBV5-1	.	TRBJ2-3	TGCGCCAGCAGCTTCAGTTTCCCTCAGGGGTTTAGCACAGATACGCAGTATTTT	CASSFSFPQGFSTDTQYF
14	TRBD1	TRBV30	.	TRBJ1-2	TGTGCCTGGAGTGACAGGGGTTTAAACTATGGCTACACCTTC	CAWSDRGLNYGYTF
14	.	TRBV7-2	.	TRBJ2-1	TGTGCCAGCGGCGAGGATAGCTCCTACAATGAGCAGTTCTTC	CASGEDSSYNEQFF
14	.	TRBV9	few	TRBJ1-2	TGTGCCAGCAGCGGCGGGACGCCTAACTATGGCTACACCTTC	CASSGGTPNYGYTF
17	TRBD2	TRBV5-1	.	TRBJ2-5	TGCGCCAGCAGCTTGGGCGGACTAGCGGGGATCCAAGAGACCCAGTACTTC	CASSLGGLAGIQETQYF
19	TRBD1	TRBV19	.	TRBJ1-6	TGTGCCAGTAGTTTTTTATCCGGGACAGGGGGTACCAATAATTCACCCCTCCACTTT	CASSFLSGTGGTNNSPLHF
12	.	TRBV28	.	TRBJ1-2	TGTGCCAGCAGTTCAGGTTCTTATGGCTACACCTTC	CASSSGSYGYTF
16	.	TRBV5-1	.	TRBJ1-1	TGCGCCAGCAGCGCCAAAGGGGGTGGGTCGAACACTGAAGCTTTCTTT	CASSAKGGGSNTEAFF
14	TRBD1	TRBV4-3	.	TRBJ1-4	TGCGCCAGCAGCCGGACAGGGTCTGGGGAAAAACTGTTTTTT	CASSRTGSGEKLFF
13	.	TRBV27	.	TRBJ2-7	TGTGCCAGCAGGTTCGTGGACACCTACGAGCAGTACTTC	CASRFVDTYEQYF
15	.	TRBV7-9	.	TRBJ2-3	TGTGCCAGCGGTGTGATTGAGGAAGGGGCAGATACGCAGTATTTT	CASGVIEEGADTQYF